The clone carrying this T cell receptor beta chain was observed many times. The antigen remains undetermined. CDR1 and CDR2 from the germline V gene are KGHDR and SFDVKD. With V trimmed by 3 bases and J by 4 bases, 4 bases remained unmatched. The CDR3 loop spans 15 amino acids. This record comes from a study of CD8+CD57+ T cells in acquired aplastic anemia. An expansion of CD8+CD57+ cells by flow cytometry had been shown in patients chosen for sequencing. Profiling of TCR beta VDJ combinations and CDR3 sequences used genomic DNA as template. TCRdb fed the reads into MiXCR, producing one record per CDR3 protein. The sample includes just over 450,000 distinct CDR3 sequences, more than 25% seen only once; the top ten take around 0.82%. Study-wide results and caveats: Patients and controls shared over 25 CD8+ CDR3 sequences, which appeared highly expressed in patients and within their immunodominant clones.

The material sequenced was sorted CD4+, CD8+, or CD8+CD57+ T cells (not recorded which) from PBMCs. This clonotype was sampled from a human donor with aplastic anemia. The rearrangement joins TRBV24-1 to TRBJ2-1, with 8 bases matching TRBD2. CDR3: CATSDGAGGYNEQFF. In nucleotides, the CDR3 is TGTGCCACCAGTGATGGTGCGGGGGGTTACAATGAGCAGTTCTTC.